This T cell receptor beta chain is from a study of beta chain features in type 1 diabetes. Study summary: Sorted cells from all samples, numbering 107,917,701, were examined. Study conclusions and caveats: Sequencing the cDNA could make cells with high TCR expression show up more than they should.

Per donor, one heparinised blood draw averaged roughly 120 mL. The entirety of the isolated RNA underwent reverse transcription, so expressed TCRB transcripts were sequenced. The average read count of naive, central memory and regulatory T cell samples was approximately 4 million. Some clones are missing from TCRdb's copy, which holds only in-frame ones; the method was immunoSEQ multiplex PCR. Among roughly 240,000 clones listed, 12% to 15% were seen once. Concerning this clone itself: What it recognizes is unknown. Germline and junction disagree at one end, which may indicate a read error.

The material sequenced was naive CD4+ T cells from blood. This TCR came from a woman between 35 and 50 years old in good health.

The CDR3 loop reads CAISKDRTNF. As DNA, the CDR3 is TGTGCCATCAGTAAGGACAGGACGAACTTC. V gene TRBV10-3 combines with J gene TRBJ1-2; 7 bases are a match to TRBD1. Germline V gene sequence: CDR1 ENHRY, CDR2 SYGVKD. The CDR3 has 10 amino acids.